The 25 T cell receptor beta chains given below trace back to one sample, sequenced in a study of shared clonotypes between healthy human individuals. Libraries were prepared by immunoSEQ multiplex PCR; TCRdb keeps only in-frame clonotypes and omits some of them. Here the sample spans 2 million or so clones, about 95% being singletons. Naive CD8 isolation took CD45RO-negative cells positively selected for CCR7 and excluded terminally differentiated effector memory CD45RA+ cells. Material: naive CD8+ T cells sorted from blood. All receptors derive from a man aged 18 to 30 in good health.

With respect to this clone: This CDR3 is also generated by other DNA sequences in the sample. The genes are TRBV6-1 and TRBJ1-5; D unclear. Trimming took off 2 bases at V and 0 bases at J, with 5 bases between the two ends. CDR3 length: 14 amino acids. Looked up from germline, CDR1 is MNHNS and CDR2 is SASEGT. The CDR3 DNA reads TGTGCCAGCAGTGAACTCTATAGCAATCAGCCCCAGCATTTT. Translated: CASSELYSNQPQHF.

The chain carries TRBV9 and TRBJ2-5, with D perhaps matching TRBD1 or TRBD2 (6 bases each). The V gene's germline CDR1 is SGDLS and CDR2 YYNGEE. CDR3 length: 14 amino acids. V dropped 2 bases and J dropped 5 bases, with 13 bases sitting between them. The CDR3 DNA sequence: TGTGCCAGCAGCGTGGCCGGGGGCTGGGAGACCCAGTACTTC. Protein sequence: CASSVAGGWETQYF.

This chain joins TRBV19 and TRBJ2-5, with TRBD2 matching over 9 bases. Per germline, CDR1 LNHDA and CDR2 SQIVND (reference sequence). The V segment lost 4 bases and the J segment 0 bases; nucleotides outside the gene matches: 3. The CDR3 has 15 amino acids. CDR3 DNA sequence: TGTGCCAGTAGTAATTTAGCGGGGGACCAAGAGACCCAGTACTTC. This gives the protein CASSNLAGDQETQYF.

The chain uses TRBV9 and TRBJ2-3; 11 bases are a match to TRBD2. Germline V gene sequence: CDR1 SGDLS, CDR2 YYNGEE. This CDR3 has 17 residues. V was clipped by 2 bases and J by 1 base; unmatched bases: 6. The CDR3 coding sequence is TGTGCCAGCAGCGTCCCTTTAGCGGGGGGGCGCACAGATACGCAGTATTTT. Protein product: CASSVPLAGGRTDTQYF.

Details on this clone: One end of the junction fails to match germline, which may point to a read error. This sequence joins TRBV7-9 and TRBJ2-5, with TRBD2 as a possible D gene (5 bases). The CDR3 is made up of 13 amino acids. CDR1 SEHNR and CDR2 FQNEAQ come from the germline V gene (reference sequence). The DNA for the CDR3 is TGTGCCAGCAGTTTAGGAGGAGTAGAGACCCAGTACTTC. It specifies CASSLGGVETQYF.

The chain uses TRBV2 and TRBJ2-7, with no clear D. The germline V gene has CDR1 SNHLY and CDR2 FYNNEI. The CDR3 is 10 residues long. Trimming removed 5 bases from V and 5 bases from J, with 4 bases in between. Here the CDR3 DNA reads TGTGCCAGCAGTTGGGACGAGCAGTACTTC. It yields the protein CASSWDEQYF.

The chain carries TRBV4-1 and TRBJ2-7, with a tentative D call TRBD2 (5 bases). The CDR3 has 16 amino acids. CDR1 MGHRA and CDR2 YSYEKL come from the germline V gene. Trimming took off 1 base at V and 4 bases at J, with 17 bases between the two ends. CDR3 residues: CASSQVAGVGIYEQYF. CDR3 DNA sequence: TGCGCCAGCAGCCAAGTCGCCGGGGTGGGTATTTACGAGCAGTACTTC.

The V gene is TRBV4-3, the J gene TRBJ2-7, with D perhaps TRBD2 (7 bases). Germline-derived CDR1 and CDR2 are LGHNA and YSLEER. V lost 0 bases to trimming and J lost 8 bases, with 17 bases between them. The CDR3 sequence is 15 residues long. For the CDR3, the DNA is TGCGCCAGCAGCCAAGAAGAAGGGGGGGCCCGTCAGCAGTACTTC. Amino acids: CASSQEEGGARQQYF.

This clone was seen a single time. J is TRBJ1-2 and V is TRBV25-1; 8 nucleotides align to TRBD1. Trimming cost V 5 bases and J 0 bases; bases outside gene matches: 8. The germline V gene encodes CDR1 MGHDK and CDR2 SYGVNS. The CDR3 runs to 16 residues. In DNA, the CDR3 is TGTGCCAGCAGTCCTTGGGGACAGGAACCTAACTATGGCTACACCTTC. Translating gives CASSPWGQEPNYGYTF.

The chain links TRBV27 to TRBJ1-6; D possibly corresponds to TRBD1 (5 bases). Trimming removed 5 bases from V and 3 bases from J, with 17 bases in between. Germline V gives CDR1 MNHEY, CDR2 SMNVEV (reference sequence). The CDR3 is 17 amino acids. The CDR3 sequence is CASSIFRGNGYNSPLHF. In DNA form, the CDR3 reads TGTGCCAGCAGTATTTTCCGGGGGAATGGCTATAATTCACCCCTCCACTTT.

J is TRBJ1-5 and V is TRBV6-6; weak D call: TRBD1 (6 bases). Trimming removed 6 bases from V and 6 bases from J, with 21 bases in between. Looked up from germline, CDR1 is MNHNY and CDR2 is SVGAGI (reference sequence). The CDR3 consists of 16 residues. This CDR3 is CASSPEVQGSGQPQHF. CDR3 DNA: TGTGCCAGCAGCCCCGAGGTGCAGGGGTCGGGTCAGCCCCAGCATTTT.

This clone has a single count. The CDR3: CASSYVRGASYEQYF. CDR3 DNA: TGTGCCAGCAGTTATGTCAGGGGGGCCTCCTACGAGCAGTACTTC. This rearrangement joins TRBV6-6 to TRBJ2-7; maybe TRBD1 (7 bases). Germline loops: CDR1 MNHNY, CDR2 SVGAGI (reference sequence). The CDR3 contains 15 residues. Between the trimmed V and J ends, which lost 3 bases and 0 bases, there was a span of 12 bases.

The CDR3 region is CASSEVGFYEQYF. The CDR3 region has the DNA TGCGCCAGCAGTGAAGTGGGGTTCTACGAGCAGTACTTC. The chain carries TRBV10-2 and TRBJ2-7; no reliable D call. In germline, CDR1 is WSHSY, CDR2 SAAADI. V gave up 3 bases and J gave up 3 bases, with 9 bases separating them. The CDR3 length is 13 residues.

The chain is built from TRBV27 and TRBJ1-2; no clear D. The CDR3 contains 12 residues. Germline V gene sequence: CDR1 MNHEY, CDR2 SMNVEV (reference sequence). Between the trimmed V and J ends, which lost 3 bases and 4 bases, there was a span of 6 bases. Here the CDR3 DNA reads TGTGCCAGCAGTTTTACCACCTATGGCTACACCTTC. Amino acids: CASSFTTYGYTF.

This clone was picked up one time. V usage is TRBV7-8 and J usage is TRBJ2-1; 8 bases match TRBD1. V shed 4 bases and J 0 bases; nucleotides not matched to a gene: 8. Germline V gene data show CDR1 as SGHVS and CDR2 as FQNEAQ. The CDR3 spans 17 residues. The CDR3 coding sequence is TGTGCCAGCAGCTGGACTCGGACAGGGCCCTCCTACAATGAGCAGTTCTTC. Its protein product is CASSWTRTGPSYNEQFF.

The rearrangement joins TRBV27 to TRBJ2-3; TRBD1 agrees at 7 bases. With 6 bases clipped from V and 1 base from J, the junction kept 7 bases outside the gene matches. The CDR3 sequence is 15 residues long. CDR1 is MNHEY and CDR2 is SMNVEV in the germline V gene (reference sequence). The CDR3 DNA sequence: TGTGCCAGCAGCAAAGGGACAGCTGGCACAGATACGCAGTATTTT. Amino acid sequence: CASSKGTAGTDTQYF.

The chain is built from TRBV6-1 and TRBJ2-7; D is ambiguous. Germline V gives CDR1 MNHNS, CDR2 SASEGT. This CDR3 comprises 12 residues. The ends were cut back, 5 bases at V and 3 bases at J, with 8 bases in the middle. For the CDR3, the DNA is TGTGCCAGCAGTCCGACTCACTACGAGCAGTACTTC. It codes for CASSPTHYEQYF.

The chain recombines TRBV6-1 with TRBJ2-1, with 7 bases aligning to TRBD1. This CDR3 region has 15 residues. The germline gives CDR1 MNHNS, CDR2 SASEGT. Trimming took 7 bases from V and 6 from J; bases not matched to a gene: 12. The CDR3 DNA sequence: TGTGCCAGCAACCACGGGACAGCGGAAGGCAATGAGCAGTTCTTC. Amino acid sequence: CASNHGTAEGNEQFF.

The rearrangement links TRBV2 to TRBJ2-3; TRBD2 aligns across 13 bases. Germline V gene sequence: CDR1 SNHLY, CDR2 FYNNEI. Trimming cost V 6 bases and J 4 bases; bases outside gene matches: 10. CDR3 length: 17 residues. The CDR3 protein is CASSHDWTSGSSDTQYF. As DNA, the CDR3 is TGTGCCAGCAGCCACGATTGGACTAGCGGGAGTTCAGATACGCAGTATTTT.

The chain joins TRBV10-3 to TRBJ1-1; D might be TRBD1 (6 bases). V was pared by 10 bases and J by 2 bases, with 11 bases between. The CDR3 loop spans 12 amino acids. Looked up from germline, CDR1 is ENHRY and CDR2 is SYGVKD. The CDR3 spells CASGTLNTEAFF. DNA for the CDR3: TGTGCCAGCGGGACACTTAACACTGAAGCTTTCTTT.

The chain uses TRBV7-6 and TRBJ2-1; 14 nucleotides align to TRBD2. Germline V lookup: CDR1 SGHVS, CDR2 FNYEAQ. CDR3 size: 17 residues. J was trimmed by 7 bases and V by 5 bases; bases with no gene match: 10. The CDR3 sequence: CASSLGLAGGIINEQFF. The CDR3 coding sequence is TGTGCCAGCAGCCTAGGACTAGCGGGAGGTATCATTAATGAGCAGTTCTTC. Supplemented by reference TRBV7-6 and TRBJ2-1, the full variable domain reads GAGVSQSPRYKVTKRGQDVALRCDPISGHVSLYWYRQALGQGPEFLTYFNYEAQQDKSGLPNDRFSAERPEGSISTLTIQRTEQRDSAMYRCASSLGLAGGIINEQFFGPGTRLTVL.

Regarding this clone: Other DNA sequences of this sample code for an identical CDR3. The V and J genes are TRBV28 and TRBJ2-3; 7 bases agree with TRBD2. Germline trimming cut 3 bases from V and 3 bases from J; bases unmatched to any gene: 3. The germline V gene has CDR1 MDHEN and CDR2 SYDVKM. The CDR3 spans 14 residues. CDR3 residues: CASSFPGGTDTQYF. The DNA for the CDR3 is TGTGCCAGCAGTTTTCCCGGGGGGACAGATACGCAGTATTTT. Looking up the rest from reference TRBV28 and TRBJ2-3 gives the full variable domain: DVKVTQSSRYLVKRTGEKVFLECVQDMDHENMFWYRQDPGLGLRLIYFSYDVKMKEKGDIPEGYSVSREKKERFSLILESASTNQTSMYLCASSFPGGTDTQYFGPGTRLTVL.

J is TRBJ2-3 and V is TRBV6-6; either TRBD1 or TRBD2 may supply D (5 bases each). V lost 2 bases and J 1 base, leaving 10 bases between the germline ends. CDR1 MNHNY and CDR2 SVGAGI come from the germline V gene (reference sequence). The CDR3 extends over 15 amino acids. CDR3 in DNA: TGTGCCAGCAGTTACGGGATGGGGGGCACAGATACGCAGTATTTT. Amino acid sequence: CASSYGMGGTDTQYF.

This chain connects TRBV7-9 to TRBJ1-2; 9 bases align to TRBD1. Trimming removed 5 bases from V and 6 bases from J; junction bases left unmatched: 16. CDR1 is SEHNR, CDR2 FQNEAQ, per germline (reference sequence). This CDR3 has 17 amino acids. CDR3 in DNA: TGTGCCAGCAGCCCCATATTGTCCCGGGACAGGGCGAATGGCTACACCTTC. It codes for CASSPILSRDRANGYTF.

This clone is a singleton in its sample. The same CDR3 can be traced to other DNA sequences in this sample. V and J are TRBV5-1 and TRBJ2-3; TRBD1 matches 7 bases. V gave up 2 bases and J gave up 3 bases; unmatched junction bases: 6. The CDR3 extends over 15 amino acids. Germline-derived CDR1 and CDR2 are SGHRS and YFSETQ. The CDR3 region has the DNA TGCGCCAGCAGCTTTTATTCAGGGGGAACAGATACGCAGTATTTT. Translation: CASSFYSGGTDTQYF.